This T cell receptor beta chain was captured by sequencing in a study of T cells in Graves' hyperthyroidism and ophthalmopathy. Disease duration under 2 months; hyperthyroidism patients were aged 18 to 65. The CDR3 regions of TCR beta were amplified from RNA transcripts. In the first-round RT-PCR of the TCR CDR3, the HTBI primer set was used. TCRdb processed the multiplex PCR reads anew with MiXCR; each CDR3 protein has one entry. The repertoire holds approximately 400,000 distinct CDR3 sequences, with 15% to 20% as singletons. This CDR3 spans 12 amino acids. Trimming shortened V by 7 bases and J by 7 bases, and 11 bases separated the two germline ends. Germline loops: CDR1 MDHEN, CDR2 SYDVKM. This clonotype was recorded at least ten times.

The chain combines TRBV28 with TRBJ1-5; D remains ambiguous. The sequencing input was blood. The clonotype was recovered from a woman in her late teens or twenties with Graves' hyperthyroidism. DNA of the CDR3: TGTGCCAGCACGGTCAGTCAGCAGCCCCAGCATTTT. Translation: CASTVSQQPQHF.